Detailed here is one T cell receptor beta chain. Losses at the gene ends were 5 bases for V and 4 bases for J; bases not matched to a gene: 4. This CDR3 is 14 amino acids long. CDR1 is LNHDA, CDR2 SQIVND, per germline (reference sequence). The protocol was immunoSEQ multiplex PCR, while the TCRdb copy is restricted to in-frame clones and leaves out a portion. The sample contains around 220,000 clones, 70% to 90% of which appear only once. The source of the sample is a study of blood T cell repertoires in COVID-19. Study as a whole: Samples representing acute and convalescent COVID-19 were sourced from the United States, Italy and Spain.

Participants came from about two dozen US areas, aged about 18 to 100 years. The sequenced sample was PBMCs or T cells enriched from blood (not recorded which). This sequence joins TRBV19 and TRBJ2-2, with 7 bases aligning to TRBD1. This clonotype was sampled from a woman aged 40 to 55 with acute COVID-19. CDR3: CASSARTGTGELFF. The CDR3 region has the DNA TGTGCCAGTAGTGCTAGGACAGGCACCGGGGAGCTGTTTTTT.